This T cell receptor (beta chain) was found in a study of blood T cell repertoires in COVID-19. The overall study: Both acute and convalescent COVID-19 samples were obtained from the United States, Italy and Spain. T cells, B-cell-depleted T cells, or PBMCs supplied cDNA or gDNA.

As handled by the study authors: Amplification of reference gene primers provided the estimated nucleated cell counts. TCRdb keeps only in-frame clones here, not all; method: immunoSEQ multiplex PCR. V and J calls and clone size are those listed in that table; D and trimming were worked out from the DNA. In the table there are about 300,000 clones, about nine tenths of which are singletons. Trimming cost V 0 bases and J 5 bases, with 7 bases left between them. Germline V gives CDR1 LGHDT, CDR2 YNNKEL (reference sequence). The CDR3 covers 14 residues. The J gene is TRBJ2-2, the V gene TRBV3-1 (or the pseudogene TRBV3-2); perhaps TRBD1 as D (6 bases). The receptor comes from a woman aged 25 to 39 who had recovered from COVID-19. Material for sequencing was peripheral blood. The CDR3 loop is CASSQEGATGELFF. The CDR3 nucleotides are TGTGCCAGCAGCCAAGAGGGGGCAACCGGGGAGCTGTTTTTT.